Sequencing of this TCR beta chain was carried out in a study of T cell repertoires in cytomegalovirus infection. Study background: Indicated by public TCR beta signatures were CMV infection and matching HLA type.

Many counts were recorded for this clonotype. Its antigen is undetermined. TCRdb passed the reads through MiXCR, listing each CDR3 protein once. The sample holds about 260,000 distinct CDR3 sequences, around 15% seen once. The CDR3 has 12 amino acids. V lost 4 bases and J 18 bases, leaving 16 bases between the germline ends. Germline CDR1 reads SEHNR; CDR2 reads FQNEAQ (reference sequence). The study's findings and limits: CMV carriers with the relevant HLA were identified by cumulative public TCR beta family frequency. There were HLA-C-restricted CMV-specific TCR beta clonotypes dominating the ex vivo response.

The chain uses TRBV7-9 and TRBJ1-6; tentative D call: TRBD1 (6 bases). The specimen sequenced was PBMCs. This TCR was sampled from a human donor in good health (CMV status not recorded). Some clones in this sample may be carry-over from other donors' samples. The DNA of the CDR3 is TGTGCCAGCAGCTCGTCACAGGGTTTAAACCACTTT. It translates to CASSSSQGLNHF.